Listed below are T cell receptor beta chains from one sample, sequenced in a study of blood T cells in healthy people across ages. MiXCR, run by TCRdb on the 5' RACE reads, gives a single entry per CDR3 protein. Of some 730,000 distinct CDR3 sequences listed, 22% are singletons. Sequencing input: blood. The receptors originated from a man between 70 and 80 years old in good health. Each CDR3 is given without its conserved first and last residue. Size tells how often a clone was seen (once, few, many) or the class of an expanded clone, and some rows leave it out.

CDR3 length: 9
clone size: .
V gene: TRBV3-1
CDR3 protein: ASSHSLGYT

CDR3 length: 13
clone size: few
V gene: TRBV20-1
CDR3 protein: SARRGGSGTGELF

CDR3 length: 14
clone size: many
V gene: TRBV5-1
CDR3 protein: ASSKRLAGGLETQY

CDR3 length: 12
clone size: few
V gene: TRBV9
CDR3 protein: ASSVTGYQETQY

CDR3 length: 17
clone size: few
V gene: TRBV4-3
CDR3 protein: ASSPGLAGGTSSYNEQF

CDR3 length: 12
clone size: few
V gene: TRBV20-1
CDR3 protein: SAWTSGRRDTQY

CDR3 length: 12
clone size: few
V gene: TRBV18
CDR3 protein: ASSPTRGHDEQF

CDR3 length: 13
clone size: few
V gene: TRBV20-1
CDR3 protein: SAGAQGVVDNEQF

CDR3 length: 10
clone size: few
V gene: TRBV10-3
CDR3 protein: AIKGIREELF

CDR3 length: 14
clone size: many
V gene: TRBV5-5
CDR3 protein: ASSLDTSASYNEQF

CDR3 length: 10
clone size: .
V gene: TRBV27
CDR3 protein: ASRTGTTEAF

CDR3 length: 11
clone size: .
V gene: TRBV10-3
CDR3 protein: AISSSSNQPLH

CDR3 length: 12
clone size: few
V gene: TRBV7-2
CDR3 protein: ASSLAGAWNIQY

CDR3 length: 12
clone size: few
V gene: TRBV3-1
CDR3 protein: ASSPPGDRKKLF

CDR3 length: 14
clone size: .
V gene: TRBV4-1
CDR3 protein: ASSSSGERFQETQY

CDR3 length: 12
clone size: few
V gene: TRBV20-1
CDR3 protein: SASMGQQNYGYT

CDR3 length: 10
clone size: .
V gene: TRBV11-2
CDR3 protein: ASRSGGNTQY

CDR3 length: 13
clone size: few
V gene: TRBV5-1
CDR3 protein: ASSSDVPMNTEAF

CDR3 length: 15
clone size: .
V gene: TRBV20-1
CDR3 protein: SARGVLTGGSSYEQY

CDR3 length: 15
clone size: .
V gene: TRBV18
CDR3 protein: ASSYDRRAVSTDTQY

CDR3 length: 11
clone size: .
V gene: TRBV5-1
CDR3 protein: ASRRGNNQPQH

CDR3 length: 12
clone size: .
V gene: TRBV29-1
CDR3 protein: SVVLQGRQETQY

CDR3 length: 11
clone size: .
V gene: TRBV5-1
CDR3 protein: ASREDFNSPLH

CDR3 length: 15
clone size: .
V gene: TRBV6-5
CDR3 protein: ASKRKRGSPSRNEQF

CDR3 length: 14
clone size: few
V gene: TRBV12-3/TRBV12-4
CDR3 protein: ASSLISGRSPDTQY

CDR3 length: 15
clone size: .
V gene: TRBV20-1
CDR3 protein: SARDLRGTASTDTQY

CDR3 length: 13
clone size: few
V gene: TRBV6-1
CDR3 protein: ASSVRAGSSYEQY

CDR3 length: 12
clone size: .
V gene: TRBV11-2
CDR3 protein: ASSQTDSPVEQY

CDR3 length: 12
clone size: .
V gene: TRBV18
CDR3 protein: ASSPALTGETQY

CDR3 length: 13
clone size: .
V gene: TRBV21-1
CDR3 protein: ASSKISHMNTAAF

CDR3 length: 11
clone size: .
V gene: TRBV12-3/TRBV12-4
CDR3 protein: ASSSGGGNEQF

CDR3 length: 12
clone size: .
V gene: TRBV3-1
CDR3 protein: ASSLNGLVNEQF